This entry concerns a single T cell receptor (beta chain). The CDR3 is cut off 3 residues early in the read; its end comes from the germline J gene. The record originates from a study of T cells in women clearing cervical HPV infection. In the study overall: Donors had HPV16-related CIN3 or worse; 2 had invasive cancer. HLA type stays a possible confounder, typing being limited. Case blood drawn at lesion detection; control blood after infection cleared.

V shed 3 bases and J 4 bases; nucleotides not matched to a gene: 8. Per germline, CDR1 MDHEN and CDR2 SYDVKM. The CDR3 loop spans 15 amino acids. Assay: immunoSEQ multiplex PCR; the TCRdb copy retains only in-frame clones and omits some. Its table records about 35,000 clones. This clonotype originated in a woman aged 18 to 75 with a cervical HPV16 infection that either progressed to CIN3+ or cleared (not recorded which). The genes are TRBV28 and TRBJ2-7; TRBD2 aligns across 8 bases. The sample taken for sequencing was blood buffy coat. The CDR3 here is CASSFNSAGGYEQYF. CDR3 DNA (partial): TGTGCCAGCAGTTTCAATTCCGCGGGGGGATACGAG.